Presented here are 18 T cell receptor beta chains from one specimen sequenced in a study of CDR3 diversity in severe acne. TCRdb independently ran MiXCR on the PCR reads; one entry per CDR3 protein. Of roughly 100,000 distinct CDR3 sequences listed, about half are singletons. Sequenced input: blood. These receptor sequences come from a male donor with acne.

Details on this clonotype: The junction departs from germline at one end; a sequencing error may be responsible. The chain links TRBV9 to TRBJ2-5; D possibly corresponds to TRBD2 (6 bases). This CDR3 spans 14 amino acids. The germline gives CDR1 SGDLS, CDR2 YYNGEE. The chain's CDR3 is CASSVGGLGETQSF. In DNA form, the CDR3 reads TGTGCCAGCAGCGTGGGGGGATTAGGGGAGACCCAGTCCTTC.

The chain has TRBV29-1 and TRBJ1-2; TRBD1 agrees at 7 bases. The V gene's germline CDR1 is SQVTM and CDR2 ANQGSEA. There are 15 residues in the CDR3. Germline trimming cut 6 bases from V and 2 bases from J; bases unmatched to any gene: 12. The CDR3 nucleotides are TGCAGCGTCGAGGACAGGATAGGAATCAACTATGGCTACACCTTC. Its translation is CSVEDRIGINYGYTF. Complete variable domain (other parts from reference TRBV29-1 and TRBJ1-2): SAVISQKPSRDICQRGTSLTIQCQVDSQVTMMFWYRQQPGQSLTLIATANQGSEATYESGFVIDKFPISRPNLTFSTLTVSNMSPEDSSIYLCSVEDRIGINYGYTFGSGTRLTVV.

This rearrangement joins TRBV6-5 to TRBJ1-1, with TRBD1 matching over 9 bases. V trimming: 2 bases; J trimming: 3 bases; junction bases outside the gene matches: 7. The length of the CDR3 is 16 residues. Germline values: CDR1 MNHEY, CDR2 SVGAGI. CDR3: CASSYHRGLTDTEAFF. The DNA of the CDR3 is TGTGCCAGCAGTTACCACAGGGGGCTTACGGACACTGAAGCTTTCTTT.

This clonotype has ten or more counts. The chain combines TRBV4-1 with TRBJ2-7; no clear D. V dropped 4 bases and J dropped 2 bases, with 12 bases sitting between them. CDR3 length: 14 residues. Per germline, CDR1 MGHRA and CDR2 YSYEKL. CDR3 loop: CASSLRTETYEQYF. The CDR3 DNA is TGCGCCAGCAGCCTTCGGACCGAGACCTACGAGCAGTACTTC.

The chain combines TRBV4-1 with TRBJ1-3, with a possible D match to TRBD1 (6 bases). Trimming shortened V by 0 bases and J by 0 bases, and 12 bases separated the two germline ends. The CDR3 totals 17 residues. From germline, CDR1 is MGHRA and CDR2 YSYEKL. The DNA of the CDR3 is TGCGCCAGCAGCCAAGATTACCAGGGGCTCTCTGGAAACACCATATATTTT. The encoded protein is CASSQDYQGLSGNTIYF.

The chain is built from TRBV14 and TRBJ2-2; no reliable D call. Germline-derived CDR1 and CDR2 are SGHDN and FVKESK. The ends were cut back, 2 bases at V and 5 bases at J, with 6 bases in the middle. The CDR3 sequence is 13 residues long. CDR3 DNA sequence: TGTGCCAGCAGCCAAACCAGGACCGGGGAGCTGTTTTTT. Translating gives CASSQTRTGELFF.

On this clonotype: Germline is not matched at one junction end, which may reflect a read error. J is TRBJ1-6 and V is TRBV7-6, with D possibly matching TRBD1 (5 bases). The CDR3 loop spans 17 amino acids. The germline CDR1 and CDR2 sequences are SGHVS and FNYEAQ. The CDR3 reads CASSDNRSSSYTSPLHF. Written as DNA, the CDR3 is TGTGCCAGCAGTGACAACAGGAGCAGCTCCTATACTTCACCCCTCCACTTT.

The gene calls are TRBV2 and TRBJ2-2; maybe TRBD2 (6 bases). Between the trimmed V and J ends, which lost 8 bases and 2 bases, there was a span of 15 bases. The length of the CDR3 is 15 residues. CDR1 and CDR2 from the germline V gene are SNHLY and FYNNEI. The CDR3 region has the DNA TGTGCCAGCCGTGCGACGACTAGAAACACCGGGGAGCTGTTTTTT. This translates into CASRATTRNTGELFF.

This chain connects TRBV20-1 to TRBJ2-5, with TRBD2 identical over 7 bases. J lost 1 base, V lost 6 bases, and 11 bases had no gene match. This CDR3 spans 15 amino acids. Germline V lookup: CDR1 DFQATT, CDR2 SNEGSKA (reference sequence). This CDR3 reads CSATSGTGGQETQYF. As DNA, the CDR3 is TGCAGTGCAACTTCCGGGACGGGAGGCCAAGAGACCCAGTACTTC.

As for this clonotype: This may be a read error: a much more frequent sequence differs by one nucleotide. V is TRBV6-1 and J is TRBJ1-6; D unclear. The germline V gene encodes CDR1 MNHNS and CDR2 SASEGT. This CDR3 spans 14 amino acids. V gave up 4 bases and J gave up 7 bases, with 11 bases separating them. CDR3: CASSVILVNSPLHF. For the CDR3, the DNA is TGTGCCAGCAGTGTCATCTTGGTCAATTCACCCCTCCACTTT.

The chain employs TRBV11-2 and TRBJ2-7, with TRBD2 matching 7 bases. Germline assignment: CDR1 SGHAT and CDR2 FQNNGV. V was clipped by 4 bases and J by 6 bases; unmatched bases: 0. There are 11 residues in the CDR3. CDR3 nucleotide sequence: TGTGCCAGCAGCTGGGGGGGCGAGCAGTACTTC. Encoded protein: CASSWGGEQYF.

The chain joins TRBV24-1 to TRBJ2-2, with 10 bases matching TRBD1. J gave up 1 base and V 6 bases, and 10 bases lay outside the gene matches. The CDR3 consists of 18 residues. From germline, CDR1 is KGHDR and CDR2 SFDVKD. The CDR3 nucleotides are TGTGCCACCAGTCAGGGGACAGGGGCCATTATGAACACCGGGGAGCTGTTTTTT. Its protein product is CATSQGTGAIMNTGELFF.

The chain couples TRBV6-5 to TRBJ2-4, with TRBD2 matching 8 bases. There are 14 residues in the CDR3. The trim removed 6 bases at V and 1 base at J, leaving 2 bases unmatched. The V gene's germline CDR1 is MNHEY and CDR2 SVGAGI. CDR3 sequence reads: CASSREGAKNIQYF. CDR3 nucleotides: TGTGCCAGCAGCCGGGAGGGCGCCAAAAACATTCAGTACTTC.

Concerning this clonotype itself: Possible read error: a much larger clone is one base away. V is TRBV7-9 and J is TRBJ1-1, with 8 bases identical to TRBD1. Germline CDR1 and CDR2: SEHNR and FQNEAQ (reference sequence). V lost 8 bases and J lost 0; bases outside the gene matches: 8. This CDR3 comprises 15 residues. The CDR3 DNA reads TGTGCCAGCCACAGGGGGAAAGGAATGAACACTGAAGCTTTCTTT. Amino acid sequence: CASHRGKGMNTEAFF.

Only a few counts were recorded for this clonotype. At one boundary the junction diverges from the germline segment, which might be a read error. CDR3 DNA sequence: TGTGCCAGCGCGGGACAGAACACCGGGGAGCTGTACTTC. This translates into CASAGQNTGELYF. J is TRBJ2-7 and V is TRBV9, with D perhaps TRBD1 (7 bases). The V gene's germline CDR1 is SGDLS and CDR2 YYNGEE. The CDR3 is made up of 13 amino acids.

The chain is built from TRBV29-1 and TRBJ1-2; no definite D call. Germline-derived CDR1 and CDR2 are SQVTM and ANQGSEA. The length of the CDR3 is 13 residues. Trimming cost V 0 bases and J 4 bases, with 9 bases left between them. CDR3 residues: CSVEESAPYGYTF. Here the CDR3 DNA reads TGCAGCGTTGAAGAGTCGGCCCCCTATGGCTACACCTTC.

This clonotype was recorded at least ten times. This chain links TRBV6-2 or TRBV6-3 with TRBJ2-1; perhaps TRBD2 as D (6 bases). The CDR3 length is 15 residues. V lost 4 bases and J 2 bases, leaving 12 bases between the germline ends. Germline V lookup: CDR1 MNHEY, CDR2 SVGEGT. The CDR3 DNA reads TGTGCCAGCAGTTTAACGGGAGAGACCTACAATGAGCAGTTCTTC. It encodes CASSLTGETYNEQFF.

J is TRBJ2-2 and V is TRBV29-1, with D perhaps matching TRBD2 (6 bases). The CDR3 is 14 amino acids. Germline V gene data show CDR1 as SQVTM and CDR2 as ANQGSEA. DNA of the CDR3: TGCAGTGTAAATAGCGGAGCGAACACCGGGGAGCTGTTTTTT. As protein: CSVNSGANTGELFF.